The T cell receptor beta chain under discussion was sequenced for a study of spatial heterogeneity in lung cancer. Study-level points and caveats: Expanded intratumoral alpha and beta TCR counts tracked tumor mutation counts.

TCRdb redid the calling of the 5' RACE reads with MiXCR, one entry per CDR3 protein. Of roughly 12,000 distinct CDR3 sequences listed, 6% to 8.5% are singletons. The time point denotes: sample taken at primary tumor resection. V dropped 10 bases and J dropped 0 bases, with 12 bases sitting between them. CDR1 and CDR2 from the germline V gene are SGHTA and FQGNSA. The CDR3 sequence is 13 residues long. This clonotype was counted at least ten times. As yet, its antigen is unknown. The sequences come from lung tumor tissue, collected at surgery. The chain links TRBV7-2 to TRBJ2-5; no reliable D call. The origin of this receptor is a female donor with early-stage non-small cell lung cancer. The CDR3 DNA sequence: TGTGCCACCACTTCGGTGGACCAAGAGACCCAGTACTTC. Its protein is CATTSVDQETQYF.